The sequence of this T cell receptor beta chain was determined in a study of beta chain features in type 1 diabetes. Study-wide points: People with Type 1 diabetes carried modestly yet significantly shorter TCRB CDR3s in all four CD4+ subsets.

The single heparinised draw taken from each donor contained roughly 100 mL of blood on average. Based on CD45RO/CCR7/CD25/CD127/CD95/CD27, CD4+ regulatory, stem cell-like memory, naive and central memory cells were sorted. For this clone: Its antigen is not identified.

The whole isolated RNA underwent reverse transcription, so sequencing captured expressed TCRB transcripts. Data came from immunoSEQ multiplex PCR; TCRdb stores just in-frame clones and leaves some out. The profile shows hundreds of thousands of clones, over 10% of them singletons. The CDR3 extends over 15 amino acids. Looked up from germline, CDR1 is LNHDA and CDR2 is SQIVND (reference sequence). V lost 3 bases to trimming and J lost 0 bases, with 6 bases between them. The sequence was obtained from a young man with type 1 diabetes. The source material was naive CD4+ T cells from blood. J is TRBJ2-6 and V is TRBV19; D remains unclear. The CDR3 DNA reads TGTGCCAGTAGTATCCAGAGCTCTGGGGCCAACGTCCTGACTTTC. It is translated as CASSIQSSGANVLTF. Full variable domain (missing parts from reference TRBV19 and TRBJ2-6): DGGITQSPKYLFRKEGQNVTLSCEQNLNHDAMYWYRQDPGQGLRLIYYSQIVNDFQKGDIAEGYSVSREKKESFPLTVTSAQKNPTAFYLCASSIQSSGANVLTFGAGSRLTVL.